This T cell receptor beta chain was identified in a study of CD8+ T cells in alopecia areata (dated by TCRdb to 2016 to 2019). With respect to the entire study: The treated patients took part in an open-label pilot trial in which moderate-to-severe alopecia areata was treated with oral tofacitinib at 5 to 10 mg twice daily. Tofacitinib was given for 6 to 18 months, followed by 6 months of follow-up off drug to assess delayed response and recurrence. The SALT score, which quantifies the percentage of affected scalp surface area, was used to measure disease severity in treated patients. The study used high-throughput TCRbeta sequencing to examine T cell clonal expansion in alopecia areata, in both the C3H/HeJ mouse model and human patients. In humans, TCRbeta sequencing was performed on scalp tissue and on sorted CD4+ and CD8+ peripheral blood T cells from healthy controls and from patients with patchy or totalis/universalis alopecia areata. Biopsies were taken from tofacitinib-treated patients at baseline and again at 4 and 24 weeks into treatment, and several of those patients also had a later scalp biopsy. Clonality in the scalp was compared among normal scalp (n=4), patchy alopecia areata scalp (n=8), and alopecia totalis/universalis scalp (n=8). RNA was extracted with the PAXgene miRNA kit for fixed scalp, the miRNeasy kit for PBMCs, and the RNeasy kit for mouse skin. TCRbeta CDR3 regions were amplified by immunoSEQ multiplex PCR using 35 Vbeta forward and 13 Jbeta reverse primers. On the study overall, not on this receptor specifically: Because the treated cohort was small and had just a single nonresponder, larger studies are needed to establish links between baseline CD8+ expansion and response. Scalp TCR repertoire analysis is complicated because resident alphabeta T cells in normal human skin are also sequenced, whereas mouse skin is dominated by gammadelta T cells. Tofacitinib significantly decreased scalp clonality and the number of expanded CD8+ clones among the top 100 scalp clones. Compared with normal scalp, lesional scalp had higher clonality and more expanded CD8+ clones, particularly in alopecia totalis/universalis, a pattern that suggests antigenic drive. Compared with mice, TCR sequences shared between patients were less clear, possibly partly because of HLA diversity across the patient population. During tofacitinib treatment, many expanded lesional clones stuck around in both scalp and blood, and this persistence may partly explain why relapse happens after treatment is stopped.

The library was obtained by the immunoSEQ multiplex PCR assay. RNA was extracted from all samples and reverse transcribed into cDNA as template for TCR sequencing. SuperScript III was used to make first-strand cDNA, primed with a 2:1 mix of oligo-dT and random hexamers. A synthetic immune receptor repertoire was used to measure amplification bias, and any remaining bias was corrected computationally. Per the source publication's procedure: After raw reads were preprocessed to remove errors, the CDR3 was defined following IMGT conventions as running from the conserved cysteine to phenylalanine. Clonality was computed as 1 minus the Shannon entropy, with the entropy normalized by log2 of the number of productive unique TCRs. Whether scalp clones were CD4 or CD8 was inferred by matching scalp TCRbeta sequences against CD4 and CD8 repertoires sorted from blood. TCRdb's version of the immuneACCESS table is confined to in-frame rearrangements and falls short of the full clone set. An unresolved V gene accounts for under half of the shortfall where checked; the remainder is of unknown origin. V, J and clone size are those of that table, while D and trimming were read from the DNA. This sample gives 200,000 or so clones in total; 55% to 70% of them show up just once. About 5.1% of the sample comes from the top ten.

About this clone itself: Its antigen is still unknown. Nothing much larger sits one base from this clone, and base qualities are not available.

At the junction V is shortened by 2 bases and J by 10 bases; bases outside the gene matches: 6. The CDR3 spans 14 residues, from the cysteine through the phenylalanine. Of all the DNA, just the CDR3 is kept, 42 bases in frame from base 1. Sequences ENHRY (CDR1) and SYGVKD (CDR2) are obtained from the germline V gene. The time point label corresponds to: 24 weeks on oral tofacitinib. Read against the paper, the sample's treatment or condition label means: oral pan-JAK inhibitor, 5-10 mg twice daily. Peripheral blood and lesional scalp punch biopsies were obtained from patients with alopecia areata. PBMCs were isolated by density centrifugation and stained for CD3, CD4 and CD8, and CD4+ and CD8+ T cells were sorted on a FACSAria.

This material consisted of CD4+ T cells sorted from blood, taken at week 24, from a patient treated with tofacitinib. The sequence derives from a human donor with alopecia areata. The V and J genes are TRBV10-3 and TRBJ2-1; TRBD2 agrees with 9 junctional bases. For the CDR3, the sequence is CAISEAGGPREQFF. The nucleotide sequence is given as TGTGCCATCAGTGAGGCGGGGGGGCCGCGGGAGCAGTTCTTC.